The T cell receptor beta chain under discussion was sequenced for a study of T cells after yellow fever vaccination. Trimming removed 5 bases at V and 6 bases at J, with 11 bases between. The CDR3 totals 13 residues. Germline CDR1 and CDR2: SGHVS and FNYEAQ. Making TCR cDNA involved 5'RACE template switching, which added UMIs and a universal primer site. TCRdb reanalysed the 5' RACE reads using MiXCR and keeps one entry per CDR3 protein. The profile shows 110,000 to 150,000 distinct CDR3 sequences, just over 6.5% of them singletons. In its sample, this clonotype was seen many times. The chain combines TRBV7-6 with TRBJ2-1; a possible D gene is TRBD1 (6 bases). Specimen: CD4+ T cells sorted from PBMCs, collected 10 days after the yellow fever booster vaccination. This TCR was sampled from a young man who received the YFV17D yellow fever vaccine. The DNA of the CDR3 is TGTGCCAGCAGCCTAGGGACAACCAATGAGCAGTTCTTC. As protein: CASSLGTTNEQFF.